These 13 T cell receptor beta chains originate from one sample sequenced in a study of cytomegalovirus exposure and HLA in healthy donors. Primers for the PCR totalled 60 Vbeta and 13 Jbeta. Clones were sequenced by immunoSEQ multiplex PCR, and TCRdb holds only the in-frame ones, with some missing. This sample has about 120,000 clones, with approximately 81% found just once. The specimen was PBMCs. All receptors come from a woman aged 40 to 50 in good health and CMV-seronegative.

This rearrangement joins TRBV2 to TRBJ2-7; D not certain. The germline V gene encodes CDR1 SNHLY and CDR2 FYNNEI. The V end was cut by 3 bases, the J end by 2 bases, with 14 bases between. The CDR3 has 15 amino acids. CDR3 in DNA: TGTGCCAGCAGTGAGACATACCCGATTGCCTACGAGCAGTACTTC. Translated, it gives CASSETYPIAYEQYF. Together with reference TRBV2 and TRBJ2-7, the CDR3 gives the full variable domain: EPEVTQTPSHQVTQMGQEVILRCVPISNHLYFYWYRQILGQKVEFLVSFYNNEISEKSEIFDDQFSVERPDGSNFTLKIRSTKLEDSAMYFCASSETYPIAYEQYFGPGTRLTVT.

CDR3 loop: CATSRDLARDLQETQYF. Written as DNA, the CDR3 is TGTGCCACCAGCAGAGATCTCGCGCGGGATTTGCAAGAGACCCAGTACTTC. The rearrangement joins TRBV15 to TRBJ2-5; TRBD2 might be the D (6 bases). Trimming removed 0 bases at V and 2 bases at J, with 16 bases between. The germline gives CDR1 LNHNV, CDR2 YYDKDF (reference sequence). The CDR3 loop spans 17 amino acids. The full variable domain, in which reference TRBV15 and TRBJ2-5 provide the parts outside the CDR3, is DAMVIQNPRYQVTQFGKPVTLSCSQTLNHNVMYWYQQKSSQAPKLLFHYYDKDFNNEADTPDNFQSRRPNTSFCFLDIRSPGLGDTAMYLCATSRDLARDLQETQYFGPGTRLLVL.

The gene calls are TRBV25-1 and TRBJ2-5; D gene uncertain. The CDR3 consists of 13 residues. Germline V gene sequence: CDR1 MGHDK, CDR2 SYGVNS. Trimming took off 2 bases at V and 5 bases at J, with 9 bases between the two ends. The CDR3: CASSEASRETQYF. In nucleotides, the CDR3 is TGTGCCAGCAGTGAAGCGTCGCGGGAGACCCAGTACTTC.

The CDR3 coding sequence is TGTGCCAGCAGTGAAGGGGTGGAGAAGCGGGGGGGTACCTACGAGCAGTACTTC. It specifies CASSEGVEKRGGTYEQYF. This chain links TRBV6-1 with TRBJ2-7, with 10 positions matching TRBD2. The CDR3 consists of 18 residues. The junction had 11 bases not matched to a gene; V was cut back by 1 base and J by 2 bases. Germline V gives CDR1 MNHNS, CDR2 SASEGT.

CDR3 amino acids: CASSSPRGRMGGDYGYTF. For the CDR3, the DNA is TGTGCCAGCAGCTCGCCTCGAGGACGTATGGGAGGTGACTATGGCTACACCTTC. This chain joins TRBV11-2 and TRBJ1-2; no reliable D call. Germline CDR1 is SGHAT and CDR2 is FQNNGV. The CDR3 sequence is 18 residues long. The V end lost 4 bases, the J end lost 3 bases, and 24 bases lay between the germline ends.

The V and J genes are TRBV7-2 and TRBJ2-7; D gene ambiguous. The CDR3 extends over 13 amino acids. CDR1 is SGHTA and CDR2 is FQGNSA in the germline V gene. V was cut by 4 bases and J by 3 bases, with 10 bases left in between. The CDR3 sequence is CASSSRDGYEQYF. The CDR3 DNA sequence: TGTGCCAGCAGCTCTAGAGACGGCTACGAGCAGTACTTC.

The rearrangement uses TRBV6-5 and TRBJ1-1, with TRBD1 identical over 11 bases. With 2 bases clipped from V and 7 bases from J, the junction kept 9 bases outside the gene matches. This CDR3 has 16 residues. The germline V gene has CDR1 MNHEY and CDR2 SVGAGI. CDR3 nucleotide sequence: TGTGCCAGCAGTTACCTAGGACAGGGGGCTGTTGGTGAAGCTTTCTTT. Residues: CASSYLGQGAVGEAFF.

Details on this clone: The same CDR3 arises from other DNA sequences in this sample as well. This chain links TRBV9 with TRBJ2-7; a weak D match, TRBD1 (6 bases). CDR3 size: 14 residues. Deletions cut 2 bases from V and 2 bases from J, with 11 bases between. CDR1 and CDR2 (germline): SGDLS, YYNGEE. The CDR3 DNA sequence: TGTGCCAGCAGCGTGGGACAAGGCCCCTACGAGCAGTACTTC. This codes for CASSVGQGPYEQYF.

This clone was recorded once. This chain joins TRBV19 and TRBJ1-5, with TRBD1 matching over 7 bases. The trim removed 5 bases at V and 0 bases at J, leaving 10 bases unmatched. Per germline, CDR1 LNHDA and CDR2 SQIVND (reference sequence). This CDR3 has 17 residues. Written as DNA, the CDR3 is TGTGCCAGTAGTTCGTTAACAGGGGTCTATAGCAATCAGCCCCAGCATTTT. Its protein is CASSSLTGVYSNQPQHF.

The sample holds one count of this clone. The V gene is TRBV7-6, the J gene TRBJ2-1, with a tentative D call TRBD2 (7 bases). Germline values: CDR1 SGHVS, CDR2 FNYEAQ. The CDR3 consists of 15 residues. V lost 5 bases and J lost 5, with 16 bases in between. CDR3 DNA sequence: TGTGCCAGCAGCCCAGGTCCGGGGGGCAACAATGAGCAGTTCTTC. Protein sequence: CASSPGPGGNNEQFF.

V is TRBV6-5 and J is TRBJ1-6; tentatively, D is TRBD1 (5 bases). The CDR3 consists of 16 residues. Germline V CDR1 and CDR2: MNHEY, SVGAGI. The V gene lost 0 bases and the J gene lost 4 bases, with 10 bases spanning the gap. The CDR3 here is CASSYSLRQYNSPLHF. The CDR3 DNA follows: TGTGCCAGCAGTTACTCCCTCAGACAGTATAATTCACCCCTCCACTTT.

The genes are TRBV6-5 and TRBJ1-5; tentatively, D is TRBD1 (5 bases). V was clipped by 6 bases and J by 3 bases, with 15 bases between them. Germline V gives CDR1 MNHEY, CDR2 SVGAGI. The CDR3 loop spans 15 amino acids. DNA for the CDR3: TGTGCCAGCAGCCGAGAGGAGGGGAACAATCAGCCCCAGCATTTT. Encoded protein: CASSREEGNNQPQHF.

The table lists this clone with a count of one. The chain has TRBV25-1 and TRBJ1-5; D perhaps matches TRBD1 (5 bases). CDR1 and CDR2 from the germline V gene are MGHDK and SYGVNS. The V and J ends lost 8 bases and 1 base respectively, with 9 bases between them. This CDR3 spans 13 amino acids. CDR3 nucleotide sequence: TGTGCCAGCCCCCCAGGGAGCAATCAGCCCCAGCATTTT. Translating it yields CASPPGSNQPQHF.